This T cell receptor (beta chain) was documented in a study of T cells in tumors and immune-related adverse events. The germline V gene encodes CDR1 MNHEY and CDR2 SVGAGI. The CDR3 loop spans 15 amino acids. Germline trimming cut 0 bases from V and 5 bases from J; bases unmatched to any gene: 6. Using immunoSEQ multiplex PCR, the repertoire was profiled, and TCRdb retains in-frame clones only, with some absent. Altogether about 11,000 clones are present, less than 95% being singletons, with the ten largest covering around 1.5%. The gene calls are TRBV6-5 and TRBJ2-7; TRBD2 matches at 8 bases. This sample comprised lymph node tissue, obtained from a patient treated with anti-PD-1 therapy. This clonotype originated in a female donor with metastatic renal cell carcinoma. CDR3 sequence (DNA): TGTGCCAGCAGTTACTCTCAACGGGGGGGCCACGAGCAGTACTTC. As protein: CASSYSQRGGHEQYF.